Presented here are 17 T cell receptor beta chains from one specimen sequenced in a study of blood T cell repertoires in COVID-19. Sequencing used immunoSEQ multiplex PCR; TCRdb keeps in-frame clones, though not all of them. Of around 170,000 clones listed, 86% are singletons. Source material: peripheral blood. These TCRs come from a man in his fifties or sixties with active or convalescent COVID-19.

This chain links TRBV2 with TRBJ2-7; tentatively, D is TRBD1 (5 bases). Looked up from germline, CDR1 is SNHLY and CDR2 is FYNNEI. With 10 bases removed from V and 0 bases from J, the gap between germline ends came to 19 bases. This CDR3 has 15 amino acids. CDR3 coding DNA: TGTGCCATCCGACGGACAATTTCCCCCTCCTACGAGCAGTACTTC. Protein sequence: CAIRRTISPSYEQYF.

Only one count was recorded for this clone. This sequence joins TRBV4-3 and TRBJ2-7; 13 positions agree with TRBD2. This CDR3 contains 17 residues. V was pared by 3 bases and J by 0 bases, with 5 bases of the junction left unmatched. CDR1 is LGHNA, CDR2 YSLEER, per germline. The CDR3 bases are TGCGCCAGCAGCCACGCACTAGCGGGGGGGACCTCCTACGAGCAGTACTTC. Translated: CASSHALAGGTSYEQYF.

The chain is built from TRBV7-9 and TRBJ1-1; TRBD1 matches 9 bases. The V gene end was trimmed by 7 bases and the J gene end by 0 bases; junction bases not matched to a gene: 12. Germline CDR1 is SEHNR and CDR2 is FQNEAQ (reference sequence). The CDR3 length is 17 residues. The CDR3 DNA is TGTGCCAGCACCTCAGAGCCGACAGGGGGGATGAACACTGAAGCTTTCTTT. Amino acids: CASTSEPTGGMNTEAFF.

The V gene is TRBV6-5, the J gene TRBJ1-2; D remains ambiguous. V shed 4 bases and J shed 6 bases, with 12 bases lying between them. The germline CDR1 and CDR2 sequences are MNHEY and SVGAGI. This CDR3 is built from 13 residues. This chain's CDR3 is CASSLKGLNGYTF. The CDR3 nucleotides read TGTGCCAGCAGTTTGAAAGGACTGAATGGCTACACCTTC.

This chain connects TRBV27 to TRBJ2-2; D call uncertain. CDR3 size: 16 residues. Germline CDR1 MNHEY, CDR2 SMNVEV (reference sequence). Deletions cut 2 bases from V and 2 bases from J, with 12 bases between. CDR3 amino acids: CASSLQVFGNTGELFF. For the CDR3, the DNA is TGTGCCAGCAGTTTACAGGTTTTCGGCAACACCGGGGAGCTGTTTTTT.

The V gene is TRBV6-5, the J gene TRBJ1-2, with TRBD1 matching 7 bases. Trimming took 7 bases from V and 4 from J; bases not matched to a gene: 9. The CDR3 loop spans 14 amino acids. Looked up from germline, CDR1 is MNHEY and CDR2 is SVGAGI. CDR3 sequence (DNA): TGTGCCAGCACCCTCTTCCGGGACAGCTATGGCTACACCTTC. It specifies CASTLFRDSYGYTF.

The chain combines TRBV7-6 with TRBJ2-5, with TRBD2 as a possible D gene (6 bases). Germline-derived CDR1 and CDR2 are SGHVS and FNYEAQ. With 6 bases removed from V and 5 bases from J, the gap between germline ends came to 13 bases. The CDR3 sequence is 13 residues long. CDR3 region: CASRGGASETQYF. CDR3 nucleotide sequence: TGTGCCAGCAGAGGCGGGGCCAGCGAGACCCAGTACTTC.

The chain carries TRBV5-6 and TRBJ2-3; D is uncertain. CDR3 length: 13 residues. Germline assignment: CDR1 SGHDT and CDR2 YYEEEE. V was clipped by 1 base and J by 1 base, with 4 bases between them. CDR3 sequence (DNA): TGTGCCAGCAGCTTGTTCGGCACAGATACGCAGTATTTT. This encodes CASSLFGTDTQYF.

This chain uses TRBV2 with TRBJ2-3; D gene unclear. The CDR3 contains 11 residues. In germline, CDR1 is SNHLY, CDR2 FYNNEI. Trimming took off 4 bases at V and 4 bases at J, with 3 bases between the two ends. CDR3 DNA sequence: TGTGCCAGCAGTGTCTCAGATACGCAGTATTTT. Amino acids: CASSVSDTQYF. Variable domain in full (rest from reference TRBV2 and TRBJ2-3): EPEVTQTPSHQVTQMGQEVILRCVPISNHLYFYWYRQILGQKVEFLVSFYNNEISEKSEIFDDQFSVERPDGSNFTLKIRSTKLEDSAMYFCASSVSDTQYFGPGTRLTVL.

This clone was seen just once. The chain is built from TRBV7-3 and TRBJ2-1; 8 bases are a match to TRBD1. The CDR3 has 13 residues. Germline V gene sequence: CDR1 SGHTA, CDR2 FQGTGA. The trim removed 4 bases at V and 7 bases at J, leaving 3 bases unmatched. This chain's CDR3 is CASSSTGDNEQFF. The CDR3 bases are TGTGCCAGCAGCTCGACAGGGGATAATGAGCAGTTCTTC.

The chain recombines TRBV7-8 with TRBJ1-2, with D perhaps TRBD1 (6 bases). Germline-derived CDR1 and CDR2 are SGHVS and FQNEAQ. V was clipped by 3 bases and J by 8 bases, with 16 bases between them. This CDR3 comprises 14 residues. In nucleotides, the CDR3 is TGTGCCAGCAGCTTGCAGCTGGGGGCTGAAGGCTACACCTTC. Its translation: CASSLQLGAEGYTF.

The V call is TRBV2, the J call TRBJ2-3, with 10 nucleotides matching TRBD1. The ends lost 7 bases at V and 8 bases at J; junction bases unmatched: 18. The CDR3 extends over 17 amino acids. Germline-derived CDR1 and CDR2 are SNHLY and FYNNEI. The CDR3: CASTPRNPGQGWGTQYF. Written as DNA, the CDR3 is TGTGCCAGCACCCCCCGCAACCCGGGACAGGGGTGGGGTACGCAGTATTTT. Full variable domain (rest looked up from reference TRBV2 and TRBJ2-3): EPEVTQTPSHQVTQMGQEVILRCVPISNHLYFYWYRQILGQKVEFLVSFYNNEISEKSEIFDDQFSVERPDGSNFTLKIRSTKLEDSAMYFCASTPRNPGQGWGTQYFGPGTRLTVL.

This clone has a count of ten or more. V is TRBV6-4 and J is TRBJ2-1; TRBD1 is a possible D gene (5 bases). Trimming pared 3 bases from V and 6 bases from J, leaving 12 bases between. The CDR3 extends over 14 amino acids. Germline values: CDR1 MRHNA, CDR2 SNTAGT. The CDR3 sequence: CASSETGPGNEQFF. CDR3 nucleotides: TGTGCCAGCAGTGAAACAGGTCCCGGCAATGAGCAGTTCTTC.

This clone appeared a few times. The genes are TRBV7-9 and TRBJ2-7, with D possibly TRBD2 on 5 matching bases. CDR1 is SEHNR, CDR2 FQNEAQ, per germline (reference sequence). V dropped 5 bases and J dropped 6 bases, with 14 bases sitting between them. This CDR3 contains 13 residues. The DNA of the CDR3 is TGTGCCAGCAGCCCGGGGTGGGAGCGCGAGCAGTACTTC. This encodes CASSPGWEREQYF.

The rearrangement uses TRBV4-3 and TRBJ1-3, with D maybe TRBD1 (5 bases). This CDR3 is 19 amino acids long. Trimming took 0 bases from V and 0 from J, leaving 18 bases between them. In germline, CDR1 is LGHNA, CDR2 YSLEER. CDR3 protein: CASSQELVVGRNSGNTIYF. The CDR3 nucleotides are TGCGCCAGCAGCCAAGAATTGGTTGTGGGGCGGAACTCTGGAAACACCATATATTTT.

This chain links TRBV5-6 with TRBJ2-7; 7 bases map to TRBD2. Germline assignment: CDR1 SGHDT and CDR2 YYEEEE. With V trimmed by 2 bases and J by 0 bases, 17 bases remained unmatched. This CDR3 spans 19 amino acids. The CDR3 is CASSLWPPRGVASSYEQYF. The CDR3, as DNA: TGTGCCAGCAGCTTATGGCCCCCTCGGGGGGTAGCGAGCTCCTACGAGCAGTACTTC.

The chain couples TRBV29-1 to TRBJ2-2, with TRBD1 matching 10 bases. The CDR3 sequence is 13 residues long. V shed 7 bases, J shed 4 bases, and the junction held 3 bases outside the gene matches. Looked up from germline, CDR1 is SQVTM and CDR2 is ANQGSEA. The CDR3 DNA reads as TGCAGCGCCGGGACAGGGGTCACCGGGGAGCTGTTTTTT. The encoded protein is CSAGTGVTGELFF.